Presented here are 29 T cell receptor beta chains from one specimen sequenced in a study of blood T cell repertoires in COVID-19. The method was immunoSEQ multiplex PCR; TCRdb's version includes in-frame clones alone and lacks a portion of them. The table includes 140,000 to 150,000 clones, over 75% detected once. Source material: PBMCs or T cells enriched from blood (not recorded which). The source of these receptors is a woman aged 30 to 39 with acute COVID-19.

The J gene is TRBJ1-2, the V gene TRBV15, with D hard to call. Trimming removed 0 bases from V and 3 bases from J, with 5 bases in between. The CDR3 covers 13 residues. Germline CDR1 and CDR2: LNHNV and YYDKDF (reference sequence). The CDR3 spells CATSRDPDYGYTF. As DNA, the CDR3 is TGTGCCACCAGCAGAGACCCCGACTATGGCTACACCTTC.

The rearrangement links TRBV27 to TRBJ2-7; TRBD2 matches 9 bases. J lost 2 bases, V lost 5 bases, and 4 bases had no gene match. CDR1 is MNHEY and CDR2 is SMNVEV in the germline V gene (reference sequence). This CDR3 contains 14 residues. CDR3 protein: CASSPGTSPYEQYF. The CDR3 DNA reads TGTGCCAGCAGTCCCGGGACTAGCCCCTACGAGCAGTACTTC.

This clone came up once. The CDR3 DNA reads as TGCGCCAGCAGCCAAGGGGGCTACACAGATACGCAGTATTTT. This translates into CASSQGGYTDTQYF. V is TRBV4-3 and J is TRBJ2-3, with D possibly matching TRBD1 (5 bases). Trimming left V 1 base short and J 2 bases short, with 7 bases between. CDR3 length equals 14 residues. CDR1 LGHNA and CDR2 YSLEER come from the germline V gene.

This sequence joins TRBV2 and TRBJ2-2; TRBD1 aligns across 7 bases. The CDR3 length is 15 residues. J was trimmed by 3 bases and V by 5 bases; bases with no gene match: 6. Germline CDR1 SNHLY, CDR2 FYNNEI. The CDR3 bases are TGTGCCAGCAGTAAAGACAGGGCGGACACCGGGGAGCTGTTTTTT. The encoded protein is CASSKDRADTGELFF.

The gene calls are TRBV19 and TRBJ2-6, with no clear D. CDR1 is LNHDA and CDR2 is SQIVND in the germline V gene (reference sequence). The length of the CDR3 is 16 residues. V lost 3 bases, J lost 0 bases, and 9 bases lay in between. CDR3 bases: TGTGCCAGTAGTATTAGCCAAACCTCTGGGGCCAACGTCCTGACTTTC. Amino acid sequence: CASSISQTSGANVLTF.

This chain uses TRBV11-1 with TRBJ2-1; TRBD2 aligns across 10 bases. This CDR3 contains 14 residues. The germline V gene has CDR1 SGHAT and CDR2 FQDESV (reference sequence). V lost 5 bases and J lost 8; bases outside the gene matches: 6. DNA for the CDR3: TGTGCCAGCAGCCACAAGCGGGAGGGGTATGAGCAGTTCTTC. Translating it yields CASSHKREGYEQFF.

The rearrangement uses TRBV3-1 (or the pseudogene TRBV3-2) and TRBJ2-1; 14 bases agree with TRBD2. The CDR3 loop spans 19 amino acids. Trimming cost V 5 bases and J 1 base; bases outside gene matches: 10. The germline gives CDR1 LGHDT, CDR2 YNNKEL (reference sequence). CDR3 bases: TGTGCCAGCAGCTTGGGACTAGCGGGAGAAGGAGAGTCCTACAATGAGCAGTTCTTC. This sequence encodes CASSLGLAGEGESYNEQFF.

This chain links TRBV6-5 with TRBJ2-1, with TRBD2 as a possible D gene (6 bases). The ends were cut back, 4 bases at V and 1 base at J, with 11 bases in the middle. The CDR3 loop spans 15 amino acids. Per the germline V gene, CDR1 is MNHEY and CDR2 is SVGAGI. The CDR3 DNA reads TGTGCCAGCAGTTGGGGGGACCAATCCTACAATGAGCAGTTCTTC. Protein product: CASSWGDQSYNEQFF.

The V and J genes are TRBV19 and TRBJ1-1, with D perhaps matching TRBD1 (6 bases). Per germline, CDR1 LNHDA and CDR2 SQIVND (reference sequence). This CDR3 is 14 amino acids long. Trimming shortened V by 7 bases and J by 1 base, and 13 bases separated the two germline ends. The CDR3 bases are TGTGCCAGTAACCCCGGACAGAGGAACACTGAAGCTTTCTTT. This translates into CASNPGQRNTEAFF. Full variable domain (outside the CDR3, taken from reference TRBV19 and TRBJ1-1): DGGITQSPKYLFRKEGQNVTLSCEQNLNHDAMYWYRQDPGQGLRLIYYSQIVNDFQKGDIAEGYSVSREKKESFPLTVTSAQKNPTAFYLCASNPGQRNTEAFFGQGTRLTVV.

The chain couples TRBV3-1 (or the pseudogene TRBV3-2) to TRBJ2-7; 8 positions agree with TRBD2. J lost 5 bases, V lost 2 bases, and 8 bases had no gene match. The CDR3 runs 15 residues. Per the germline V gene, CDR1 is LGHDT and CDR2 is YNNKEL (reference sequence). CDR3 protein: CASSQSSGRWNEQYF. In nucleotides, the CDR3 is TGTGCCAGCAGCCAATCAAGCGGGAGATGGAACGAGCAGTACTTC.

The chain uses TRBV30 and TRBJ2-7, with D perhaps matching TRBD1 (6 bases). The CDR3 is made up of 13 amino acids. V lost 2 bases and J lost 3, with 11 bases in between. The germline gives CDR1 GTSNPN, CDR2 SVGIG (reference sequence). For the CDR3, the DNA is TGTGCCTGGAGTCCACAGGACAGCTACGAGCAGTACTTC. It yields the protein CAWSPQDSYEQYF.

This CDR3 reads CASSFWGGNEKLFF. The CDR3 nucleotides are TGTGCCAGCAGCTTCTGGGGGGGAAATGAAAAACTGTTTTTT. J is TRBJ1-4 and V is TRBV5-4; possibly TRBD1 for D (5 bases). Between the trimmed V and J ends, which lost 2 bases and 5 bases, there was a span of 10 bases. This CDR3 is 14 amino acids long. Germline V CDR1 and CDR2: SGHNT, YYREEE (reference sequence).

V is TRBV7-2 and J is TRBJ1-2; no reliable D call. This CDR3 spans 12 amino acids. The V end was cut by 5 bases, the J end by 8 bases, with 12 bases between. Per germline, CDR1 SGHTA and CDR2 FQGNSA. CDR3 DNA: TGTGCCAGCAGCACCCCCAGTGGCGGCTACACCTTC. Residues: CASSTPSGGYTF. The entire variable domain, with the rest obtained from reference TRBV7-2 and TRBJ1-2, is as follows: GAGVSQSPSNKVTEKGKDVELRCDPISGHTALYWYRQSLGQGLEFLIYFQGNSAPDKSGLPSDRFSAERTGGSVSTLTIQRTQQEDSAVYLCASSTPSGGYTFGSGTRLTVV.

This clone turned up a few times. This chain joins TRBV7-8 and TRBJ1-4; 7 bases fit TRBD1. With 5 bases clipped from V and 8 bases from J, the junction kept 8 bases outside the gene matches. Germline V CDR1 and CDR2: SGHVS, FQNEAQ. The length of the CDR3 is 14 residues. CDR3 loop: CASSIRQGGEKLFF. The CDR3 nucleotides are TGTGCCAGCAGCATCCGACAGGGTGGGGAAAAACTGTTTTTT.

The CDR3 nucleotides read TGTGCCAGCAGAGACCTGGGACAGGTTAATTCACCCCTCCACTTT. Amino acids: CASRDLGQVNSPLHF. V is TRBV6-5 and J is TRBJ1-6; the match to TRBD1 covers 8 bases. This CDR3 is built from 15 residues. The germline V gene encodes CDR1 MNHEY and CDR2 SVGAGI. Unmatched junction bases numbered 7, after V lost 6 bases and J lost 6 bases.

CDR3 sequence: CASSLRLAGSYEQYF. CDR3 sequence (DNA): TGTGCCAGCAGCCTCCGACTAGCGGGAAGCTACGAGCAGTACTTC. The chain employs TRBV13 and TRBJ2-7, with 11 positions matching TRBD2. CDR1 and CDR2 (germline): PRHDT, FYEKMQ (reference sequence). Unmatched junction bases numbered 6, after V lost 5 bases and J lost 3 bases. The CDR3 contains 15 residues.

The chain couples TRBV19 to TRBJ2-1; 7 bases agree with TRBD2. Germline V gives CDR1 LNHDA, CDR2 SQIVND (reference sequence). Germline trimming cut 8 bases from V and 3 bases from J; bases unmatched to any gene: 10. The CDR3 has 15 residues. CDR3 amino acids: CASGETGGGYNEQFF. The CDR3 nucleotides are TGTGCCAGTGGAGAAACGGGGGGAGGCTACAATGAGCAGTTCTTC. Full variable domain (remainder filled in from reference TRBV19 and TRBJ2-1): DGGITQSPKYLFRKEGQNVTLSCEQNLNHDAMYWYRQDPGQGLRLIYYSQIVNDFQKGDIAEGYSVSREKKESFPLTVTSAQKNPTAFYLCASGETGGGYNEQFFGPGTRLTVL.

The chain uses TRBV19 and TRBJ2-1; TRBD1 agrees at 9 bases. Germline V gives CDR1 LNHDA, CDR2 SQIVND (reference sequence). V trimming: 4 bases; J trimming: 3 bases; junction bases outside the gene matches: 7. The CDR3 is made up of 16 amino acids. The CDR3 bases are TGTGCCAGTAGTAACAGGGGGCGAGAGGTCTACAATGAGCAGTTCTTC. It specifies CASSNRGREVYNEQFF.

V is TRBV5-5 and J is TRBJ2-3, with D tentatively TRBD1 (6 bases). The length of the CDR3 is 16 residues. With 2 bases removed from V and 2 bases from J, the gap between germline ends came to 15 bases. Germline V gene lookup returns CDR1 SGHKS and CDR2 YYEKEE (reference sequence). The CDR3 here is CASSFQGYEVTDTQYF. In DNA, the CDR3 is TGTGCCAGCAGCTTCCAGGGGTACGAGGTCACAGATACGCAGTATTTT.

This clone was detected once. The V gene is TRBV28, the J gene TRBJ1-2; maybe TRBD1 (6 bases). The CDR3 contains 16 residues. The germline V gene has CDR1 MDHEN and CDR2 SYDVKM. V shed 7 bases and J shed 4 bases, with 22 bases lying between them. The CDR3 DNA reads as TGTGCCAGCACCCTATACCCCAGGGGCATCGGCTATGGCTACACCTTC. Amino acid sequence: CASTLYPRGIGYGYTF.

The chain joins TRBV10-3 to TRBJ2-3, with 9 bases fitting TRBD1. Germline lookup yields CDR1 ENHRY and CDR2 SYGVKD. This CDR3 comprises 12 residues. The J segment lost 6 bases and the V segment lost 11 bases, leaving 6 bases of the junction unmatched. The CDR3 loop is CAAGQGIDTQYF. The CDR3 DNA reads TGTGCCGCCGGACAGGGGATCGATACGCAGTATTTT.

This clone was counted between two and nine times. The chain combines TRBV7-2 with TRBJ2-7, with 7 nucleotides matching TRBD1. From germline, CDR1 is SGHTA and CDR2 FQGNSA. This CDR3 has 13 residues. V was pared by 8 bases and J by 1 base, with 5 bases of the junction left unmatched. CDR3 DNA sequence: TGTGCCAGCTGGGACAGTTCGTCCTACGAGCAGTACTTC. Amino acid sequence: CASWDSSSYEQYF.

The genes are TRBV6-6 and TRBJ2-1, with D unresolved. Germline CDR1 MNHNY, CDR2 SVGAGI (reference sequence). Deletions cut 6 bases from V and 6 bases from J, with 9 bases between. The CDR3 covers 12 residues. The CDR3 region is CASSPDSNEQFF. The CDR3 DNA is TGTGCCAGCAGCCCAGACTCCAATGAGCAGTTCTTC.

This chain joins TRBV3-1 (or the pseudogene TRBV3-2) and TRBJ1-2; the match to TRBD1 covers 8 bases. J lost 4 bases, V lost 4 bases, and 2 bases had no gene match. The CDR3 sequence is 13 residues long. Germline CDR1 and CDR2: LGHDT and YNNKEL (reference sequence). CDR3 sequence reads: CASSPGTGYGYTF. The CDR3, as DNA: TGTGCCAGCAGCCCGGGGACAGGCTATGGCTACACCTTC.

The rearrangement joins TRBV5-1 to TRBJ2-6, with 11 bases that match TRBD1. V shed 1 base, J shed 1 base, and the junction held 10 bases outside the gene matches. Germline CDR1 reads SGHRS; CDR2 reads YFSETQ. The CDR3 extends over 20 amino acids. In DNA form, the CDR3 reads TGCGCCAGCAGCTTGACTGGACAGGGGGCTTTACGTTCTGGGGCCAACGTCCTGACTTTC. This codes for CASSLTGQGALRSGANVLTF.

The V gene is TRBV28, the J gene TRBJ1-1; the D gene is possibly TRBD1 (6 bases). Per germline, CDR1 MDHEN and CDR2 SYDVKM. The ends were cut back, 4 bases at V and 10 bases at J, with 19 bases in the middle. The CDR3 loop spans 14 amino acids. The CDR3 DNA sequence: TGTGCCAGCAGTTCCCCGGGGGGGGCGTTAACAGCTTTCTTT. It codes for CASSSPGGALTAFF. The whole variable domain, filled in from reference TRBV28 and TRBJ1-1, reads DVKVTQSSRYLVKRTGEKVFLECVQDMDHENMFWYRQDPGLGLRLIYFSYDVKMKEKGDIPEGYSVSREKKERFSLILESASTNQTSMYLCASSSPGGALTAFFGQGTRLTVV.

The V call is TRBV10-3, the J call TRBJ2-1, with D possibly TRBD2 on 6 matching bases. The germline V gene has CDR1 ENHRY and CDR2 SYGVKD. CDR3 length: 16 residues. Trimming left V 0 bases short and J 6 bases short, with 15 bases between. Written as DNA, the CDR3 is TGTGCCATCAGTGAGTCGAAAGGGAGGAGGTCCAATGAGCAGTTCTTC. This codes for CAISESKGRRSNEQFF.

The gene calls are TRBV12-3 or TRBV12-4 and TRBJ2-7; TRBD1 agrees at 8 bases. The V and J ends lost 6 bases and 5 bases, in that order; junction bases with no gene match: 6. The CDR3 runs to 13 residues. The CDR3 region is CASSTTGANEQYF. CDR3 coding DNA: TGTGCCAGCAGCACGACAGGGGCGAACGAGCAGTACTTC.

The rearrangement joins TRBV9 to TRBJ1-3; perhaps TRBD1 as D (5 bases). Germline CDR1 and CDR2: SGDLS and YYNGEE. The length of the CDR3 is 15 residues. V lost 2 bases, J lost 0 bases, and 9 bases lay in between. For the CDR3, the DNA is TGTGCCAGCAGCGTGTTCAGGGACTCTGGAAACACCATATATTTT. Its translation: CASSVFRDSGNTIYF. Full variable domain (rest looked up from reference TRBV9 and TRBJ1-3): DSGVTQTPKHLITATGQRVTLRCSPRSGDLSVYWYQQSLDQGLQFLIQYYNGEERAKGNILERFSAQQFPDLHSELNLSSLELGDSALYFCASSVFRDSGNTIYFGEGSWLTVV.